This is a list of T cell receptor beta chains from one sample in a study of T cell repertoires in cytomegalovirus infection. These receptors' targets are unknown. TCRdb re-analysed the reads in MiXCR, keeping a single row per CDR3 protein. The table includes 830,000 or so distinct CDR3 sequences, 32% detected once. The source was cultured CD8+ T cells from PBMCs, collected from culture after CMV antigen stimulation. Source of these receptors: a human donor in good health (CMV status not recorded). Some clones in this sample may be carry-over from other donors' samples. Each CDR3 is given with its conserved first and last residue. D genes are given only for firm matches. Rows may omit the clone size; those that give it use once, few, many or a size class.

>TRBD1|many|TRBV2|11|TRBJ1-2
CASNRDRRYTF
TGTGCCAGCAACCGGGACAGACGCTACACCTTC
>TRBD1|many|TRBV6-1|13|TRBJ1-1
CASSSTGGLEAFF
TGTGCCAGCAGCTCGACAGGGGGCTTGGAAGCTTTCTTT
>-|-|TRBV10-3|14|TRBJ1-6
CAISDQGYNSPLHF
TGTGCCATCAGTGATCAGGGGTATAATTCACCCCTCCACTTT
>TRBD1|-|TRBV6-5|16|TRBJ2-7
CASSYSLTGKGDEQYF
TGTGCCAGCAGTTACTCGCTGACAGGGAAGGGCGACGAGCAGTACTTC
>-|-|TRBV7-2|18|TRBJ1-5
CASSLEGRDVYTNQPQHF
TGTGCCAGCAGCTTAGAGGGTAGAGACGTGTATACGAATCAGCCCCAGCATTTT
>-|many|TRBV7-2|13|TRBJ1-5
CASSLGVGQPQHF
TGTGCCAGCAGCTTGGGGGTCGGGCAGCCCCAGCATTTT
>-|-|TRBV11-2|13|TRBJ1-1
CASSLDLPNTAFF
TGTGCCAGCAGCTTAGATCTTCCGAACACAGCTTTCTTT
>-|-|TRBV7-4|15|TRBJ2-5
CASSDRPILGVTQYF
TGTGCCAGCAGCGACAGACCCATATTGGGGGTGACCCAGTACTTC
>-|-|TRBV7-9|17|TRBJ2-2
CASSLTDKIANTGELFF
TGTGCCAGCAGCTTAACCGACAAGATCGCGAACACCGGGGAGCTGTTTTTT
>-|-|TRBV9|13|TRBJ2-2
CASSVAHTGELFF
TGTGCCAGCAGCGTGGCCCACACCGGGGAGCTGTTTTTT
>-|many|TRBV6-2/TRBV6-3|14|TRBJ2-7
CASSYSYITYEQYF
TGTGCCAGCAGTTACTCGTACATCACCTACGAGCAGTACTTC
>-|few|TRBV27|15|TRBJ1-1
CASSLGVEVFTEAFF
TGTGCCAGCAGTTTAGGGGTAGAGGTTTTCACTGAAGCTTTCTTT
>-|many|TRBV7-2|15|TRBJ2-7
CASSLVVGERYEQYF
TGTGCCAGCAGCTTAGTAGTAGGGGAACGCTACGAGCAGTACTTC
>-|once|TRBV9|14|TRBJ2-3
CASSGWRGTDTQYF
TGTGCCAGCAGCGGCTGGCGGGGCACAGATACGCAGTATTTT
>-|-|TRBV7-9|17|TRBJ1-1
CASSPDSLKGMNTEAFF
TGTGCCAGCAGCCCAGACAGTCTAAAGGGCATGAACACTGAAGCTTTCTTT
>TRBD2|-|TRBV19|15|TRBJ2-1
CASSGGGGTYNEQFF
TGTGCCAGTAGTGGGGGCGGGGGGACCTACAATGAGCAGTTCTTC
>TRBD1|-|TRBV27|12|TRBJ1-2
CASRQGGRSYTF
TGTGCCAGTCGCCAGGGGGGACGAAGCTACACCTTC
>TRBD2|few|TRBV29-1|14|TRBJ2-2
CSPNAGGSTGELFF
TGCAGCCCAAATGCGGGGGGCTCCACCGGGGAGCTGTTTTTT
>-|many|TRBV2|14|TRBJ2-7
CASGAGIQFNEQYF
TGTGCCAGCGGCGCAGGGATACAATTCAACGAGCAGTACTTC
>TRBD2|-|TRBV19|15|TRBJ2-5
CASSINPGGGETQYF
TGTGCCAGTAGTATAAACCCGGGAGGAGGAGAGACCCAGTACTTC
>-|-|TRBV24-1|15|TRBJ2-1
CATSDLQGADNEQFF
TGTGCCACCAGTGATTTGCAAGGGGCAGACAATGAGCAGTTCTTC
>-|few|TRBV7-6|17|TRBJ2-2
CASSPLLEGGATGELFF
TGTGCCAGCAGCCCCTTATTGGAAGGTGGAGCAACCGGGGAGCTGTTTTTT
>TRBD1|-|TRBV19|15|TRBJ1-5
CASSIGTGVNQPQHF
TGTGCCAGTAGTATAGGTACAGGGGTCAATCAGCCCCAGCATTTT
>-|few|TRBV6-5|13|TRBJ1-2
CASSYGGGTGYTF
TGTGCCAGCAGTTACGGTGGGGGGACTGGCTACACCTTC
>TRBD1|-|TRBV10-3|17|TRBJ2-1
CAISESGGQGIPNEQFF
TGTGCCATCAGTGAGTCGGGAGGACAGGGAATCCCCAATGAGCAGTTCTTC
>-|many|TRBV27|14|TRBJ1-4
CASSLSGYNEKLFF
TGTGCCAGCAGTTTATCGGGTTACAATGAAAAACTGTTTTTT
>-|few|TRBV19|14|TRBJ2-5
CASSIGWIDETQYF
TGTGCCAGTAGTATAGGGTGGATCGACGAGACCCAGTACTTC
>-|-|TRBV12-3/TRBV12-4|14|TRBJ1-2
CASSWKTGRDGYTF
TGTGCCAGCAGCTGGAAGACAGGAAGGGATGGCTACACCTTC
>-|once|TRBV5-6|14|TRBJ2-1
CASSPPYREDEQFF
TGTGCCAGCAGCCCGCCATACAGGGAGGATGAGCAGTTCTTC
>TRBD2|few|TRBV7-3|17|TRBJ2-1
CASSSGPKAGSNNEQFF
TGTGCCAGCAGCTCCGGCCCAAAAGCGGGGTCAAACAATGAGCAGTTCTTC
>-|-|TRBV9|21|TRBJ2-1
CASSLTSTPLQGGSSYNEQFF
TGTGCCAGCAGCCTAACCAGTACCCCCCTGCAGGGGGGAAGCTCCTACAATGAGCAGTTCTTC
>TRBD2|-|TRBV7-6|16|TRBJ2-1
CASSEQTGGADNEQFF
TGTGCCAGCAGCGAGCAGACGGGGGGGGCGGACAATGAGCAGTTCTTC
>TRBD1|-|TRBV7-7|16|TRBJ1-2
CASGPLGQGMDYGYTF
TGTGCTAGCGGTCCCCTGGGACAGGGTATGGACTATGGCTACACCTTC
>-|many|TRBV7-9|12|TRBJ1-1
CASSFDRVEAFF
TGTGCCAGCAGTTTCGATCGGGTTGAAGCTTTCTTT
>-|few|TRBV24-1|15|TRBJ2-2
CATSDYEGNTGELFF
TGTGCCACCAGTGACTACGAGGGAAACACCGGGGAGCTGTTTTTT
>TRBD1|many|TRBV12-3/TRBV12-4|14|TRBJ1-5
CASSPGTGYQPQHF
TGTGCCAGCAGTCCCGGGACAGGGTATCAGCCCCAGCATTTT
>-|few|TRBV7-2|15|TRBJ2-2
CASSDRLTNTGELFF
TGTGCCAGCAGCGACCGACTAACGAACACCGGGGAGCTGTTTTTT
>TRBD2|-|TRBV19|17|TRBJ2-1
CASSWSSGGGSYNEQFF
TGTGCCAGTAGTTGGTCTAGCGGGGGGGGCTCCTACAATGAGCAGTTCTTC
>TRBD1|few|TRBV15|15|TRBJ2-3
CATSRGQGSTDTQYF
TGTGCCACCAGCAGAGGACAGGGGAGCACAGATACGCAGTATTTT
>TRBD2|few|TRBV20-1|17|TRBJ2-7
CSARTLAGGLLSYEQYF
TGCAGTGCTAGAACTTTAGCGGGGGGTTTACTCTCCTACGAGCAGTACTTC
>-|-|TRBV28|18|TRBJ1-1
CASSLMGGALIGNTEAFF
TGTGCCAGCAGTTTAATGGGAGGCGCCTTGATTGGGAACACTGAAGCTTTCTTT
>TRBD2|many|TRBV7-2|18|TRBJ2-3
CASSLAFKRGDITDTQYF
TGTGCCAGCAGCTTAGCGTTCAAGCGGGGGGATATCACAGATACGCAGTATTTT
>-|many|TRBV7-2|14|TRBJ1-2
CASSLGTNWYGYTF
TGTGCCAGCAGCTTAGGGACAAATTGGTATGGCTACACCTTC
>-|few|TRBV6-2/TRBV6-3|14|TRBJ1-2
CASSYGLADYGYTF
TGTGCCAGCAGTTACGGACTCGCTGACTATGGCTACACCTTC
>TRBD2|-|TRBV28|16|TRBJ2-3
CASRRTSGGGTDTQYF
TGTGCCAGCAGACGGACTAGCGGGGGGGGCACAGATACGCAGTATTTT
>TRBD1|many|TRBV7-2|19|TRBJ1-6
CASSRQGWALKAWNSPLHF
TGTGCCAGCAGCCGACAGGGTTGGGCTTTGAAGGCGTGGAATTCACCCCTCCACTTT
>-|-|TRBV27|16|TRBJ2-2
CASSFGALVGTGELFF
TGTGCCAGCAGTTTTGGTGCTTTAGTGGGCACCGGGGAGCTGTTTTTT
>-|many|TRBV7-8|18|TRBJ1-2
CASSFRGAPQPTNYGYTF
TGTGCCAGCAGCTTCCGAGGGGCCCCGCAGCCAACTAACTATGGCTACACCTTC
>TRBD1|few|TRBV29-1|12|TRBJ1-2
CSTPQGARGYTF
TGCAGCACTCCCCAGGGGGCGAGGGGCTACACCTTC
>TRBD1|few|TRBV6-1|15|TRBJ2-3
CASSADRRSTDTQYF
TGTGCCAGCAGTGCGGACAGGCGGAGCACAGATACGCAGTATTTT
>TRBD2|-|TRBV27|15|TRBJ2-5
CASSSRGGGRETQYF
TGTGCCAGCAGTTCCCGGGGGGGCGGTCGAGAGACCCAGTACTTC
>-|few|TRBV19|14|TRBJ2-7
CASAEGDASYEQYF
TGTGCCAGCGCCGAGGGGGACGCCTCCTACGAGCAGTACTTC
>TRBD1|-|TRBV4-1|19|TRBJ1-5
CASSQTIPGQGALDQPQHF
TGCGCCAGCAGCCAAACCATACCGGGACAGGGAGCACTGGATCAGCCCCAGCATTTT
>TRBD1|-|TRBV2|15|TRBJ1-1
CASRGDSGMNTEAFF
TGTGCCAGCAGAGGGGACAGCGGTATGAACACTGAAGCTTTCTTT
>-|-|TRBV29-1|13|TRBJ2-7
CSIRTVVAYEQYF
TGCAGCATCAGGACTGTGGTCGCCTACGAGCAGTACTTC
>TRBD2|-|TRBV27|15|TRBJ2-1
CASSPRGLVVNEQFF
TGTGCCAGCAGCCCACGGGGACTAGTTGTCAATGAGCAGTTCTTC
>-|few|TRBV12-5|13|TRBJ2-1
CASGLWRGNEQFF
TGTGCTAGTGGTTTATGGCGAGGCAATGAGCAGTTCTTC